These 18 T cell receptor beta chains came from one sample sequenced in a study of T cells after yellow fever vaccination. TCRdb redid the calling of the 5' RACE reads with MiXCR, one entry per CDR3 protein. The table includes a few hundred thousand distinct CDR3 sequences, around 4.1% detected once. The sequencing used PBMCs, collected 5 days after the yellow fever booster vaccination. These receptors were obtained from a man aged 18 to 35 who received the YFV17D yellow fever vaccine.

The gene calls are TRBV5-1 and TRBJ1-1, with unresolved D. Germline-derived CDR1 and CDR2 are SGHRS and YFSETQ. Trimming removed 6 bases at V and 0 bases at J, with 12 bases between. The CDR3 has 14 residues. CDR3 loop: CASKLGSVNTEAFF. CDR3 bases: TGCGCCAGCAAGTTGGGCAGCGTGAACACTGAAGCTTTCTTT.

There are a few counts of this clonotype. This chain joins TRBV2 and TRBJ1-1; 10 nucleotides align to TRBD1. Germline V gene lookup returns CDR1 SNHLY and CDR2 FYNNEI. Trimming took 6 bases from V and 7 from J; bases not matched to a gene: 5. This CDR3 contains 13 residues. The CDR3 is CASRTTGGIEAFF. Written as DNA, the CDR3 is TGTGCCAGCAGGACGACAGGGGGCATTGAAGCTTTCTTT.

This clonotype was observed a few times. The V call is TRBV9, the J call TRBJ2-2; possible D gene TRBD1, 6 bases. Trimming pared 2 bases from V and 6 bases from J, leaving 11 bases between. Germline lookup yields CDR1 SGDLS and CDR2 YYNGEE. The CDR3 loop spans 14 amino acids. CDR3 amino acids: CASSVTGTPGELFF. As DNA, the CDR3 is TGTGCCAGCAGCGTCACCGGGACACCCGGGGAGCTGTTTTTT.

Ten or more counts support this clonotype. The chain links TRBV12-3 or TRBV12-4 to TRBJ2-6, with D perhaps being TRBD1 or TRBD2 (7 bases each). Trimming took off 6 bases at V and 0 bases at J, with 12 bases between the two ends. CDR3 length equals 16 residues. The CDR3 nucleotides read TGTGCCAGCAGCCCCAGGGGGGGCTCTGGGGCCAACGTCCTGACTTTC. It yields the protein CASSPRGGSGANVLTF.

This clonotype was observed many times. The chain joins TRBV20-1 to TRBJ1-1; D possibly corresponds to TRBD1 (5 bases). Germline values: CDR1 DFQATT, CDR2 SNEGSKA (reference sequence). The CDR3 has 12 amino acids. The germline V and J ends were trimmed by 3 bases and 1 base, with 6 bases remaining between them. DNA for the CDR3: TGCAGTGCTAGGGGGCCGAACACTGAAGCTTTCTTT. It specifies CSARGPNTEAFF.

This clonotype came up a few times. A clone one base away is much larger, so this may be a read error. This chain links TRBV4-1 with TRBJ1-6; D is undetermined. This CDR3 region has 17 residues. CDR1 is MGHRA and CDR2 is YSYEKL in the germline V gene. The chain's CDR3 is CASSQGSQDLYISPLHF. CDR3 DNA: TGCGCCAGCAGCCAAGGCAGCCAAGACCTTTATATTTCACCCCTCCACTTT.

V usage is TRBV10-2 and J usage is TRBJ1-4; tentatively, D is TRBD1 (6 bases). V was cut by 11 bases and J by 8 bases, with 18 bases left in between. Germline V gene lookup returns CDR1 WSHSY and CDR2 SAAADI. CDR3 size: 13 residues. The CDR3 reads CAAGGGAQEKLFF. The CDR3 coding sequence is TGCGCCGCTGGCGGGGGGGCGCAAGAAAAACTGTTTTTT.

This clonotype was seen more than once but under ten times. The chain couples TRBV14 to TRBJ2-3, with TRBD2 as a possible D gene (6 bases). CDR3 size: 17 residues. Trimming pared 1 base from V and 3 bases from J, leaving 17 bases between. Looked up from germline, CDR1 is SGHDN and CDR2 is FVKESK. The CDR3: CASSQGKMAGRTDTQYF. The CDR3 bases are TGTGCCAGCAGCCAAGGAAAGATGGCGGGGCGGACAGATACGCAGTATTTT.

This clonotype showed up just a few times. At one of its ends the junction is not consistent with the germline gene, which may arise from a read error. The chain has TRBV20-1 and TRBJ2-5; D could derive from TRBD1 or TRBD2 (5 bases each). Germline CDR1 reads DFQATT; CDR2 reads SNEGSKA (reference sequence). CDR3 length equals 11 residues. CDR3 nucleotides: TGCAGTGCTAAACAGACCGACTCAGGGACCTTC. This codes for CSAKQTDSGTF.

This clonotype was counted a few times. The chain carries TRBV28 and TRBJ1-2, with D tentatively TRBD1 (6 bases). The CDR3 sequence is 14 residues long. Germline V gives CDR1 MDHEN, CDR2 SYDVKM. V lost 6 bases and J lost 2, with 13 bases in between. CDR3 DNA: TGTGCCAGCAGGTTAAGCCAGGGGAACTATGGCTACACCTTC. Translating it yields CASRLSQGNYGYTF.

This chain links TRBV14 with TRBJ1-2; 11 bases are shared with TRBD1. Germline loops: CDR1 SGHDN, CDR2 FVKESK. This CDR3 comprises 14 residues. The J segment lost 10 bases and the V segment lost 4 bases, leaving 8 bases of the junction unmatched. The CDR3 DNA sequence: TGTGCCAGCAGCCCTACTTGGACAGGGGGCGTCTACACCTTC. It encodes CASSPTWTGGVYTF.

In its sample, this clonotype was seen a few times. The chain carries TRBV12-3 or TRBV12-4 and TRBJ1-2; 8 bases match TRBD1. This CDR3 contains 16 residues. Germline trimming cut 3 bases from V and 4 bases from J; bases unmatched to any gene: 10. The CDR3: CASSFSGQGIIYGYTF. CDR3 nucleotides: TGTGCCAGCAGTTTCTCCGGACAGGGCATAATCTATGGCTACACCTTC.

This chain joins TRBV29-1 and TRBJ1-1; perhaps TRBD1 as D (5 bases). The germline V and J ends were trimmed by 5 bases and 4 bases, with 14 bases remaining between them. The CDR3 is 13 amino acids. Per the germline V gene, CDR1 is SQVTM and CDR2 is ANQGSEA. The CDR3 loop is CSVISREGTEAFF. In nucleotides, the CDR3 is TGCAGCGTTATAAGCAGGGAAGGCACTGAAGCTTTCTTT. Full variable domain (rest looked up from reference TRBV29-1 and TRBJ1-1): SAVISQKPSRDICQRGTSLTIQCQVDSQVTMMFWYRQQPGQSLTLIATANQGSEATYESGFVIDKFPISRPNLTFSTLTVSNMSPEDSSIYLCSVISREGTEAFFGQGTRLTVV.

This rearrangement joins TRBV7-8 to TRBJ1-3; D is perhaps TRBD1 (5 bases). Germline CDR1 SGHVS, CDR2 FQNEAQ. The germline V and J ends were trimmed by 5 bases and 0 bases, with 11 bases remaining between them. The CDR3 consists of 15 residues. The CDR3 DNA sequence: TGTGCCAGCAGCCACGACAGTTCCTCTGGAAACACCATATATTTT. Translation gives CASSHDSSSGNTIYF. Filled out from reference TRBV7-8 and TRBJ1-3, the complete variable domain reads GAGVSQSPRYKVAKRGQDVALRCDPISGHVSLFWYQQALGQGPEFLTYFQNEAQLDKSGLPSDRFFAERPEGSVSTLKIQRTQQEDSAVYLCASSHDSSSGNTIYFGEGSWLTVV.

The chain recombines TRBV29-1 with TRBJ1-5; tentatively, D is TRBD1 (5 bases). This CDR3 is 13 amino acids long. From germline, CDR1 is SQVTM and CDR2 ANQGSEA. Trimming took 4 bases from V and 4 from J, leaving 11 bases between them. The DNA for the CDR3 is TGCAGCGTTGCTTCAGGGAGAAATCAGCCCCAGCATTTT. Translated: CSVASGRNQPQHF.

The CDR3 protein is CASTPTSGGYNEQFF. In DNA form, the CDR3 reads TGTGCCAGTACCCCGACTAGCGGGGGGTACAATGAGCAGTTCTTC. V gene TRBV19 combines with J gene TRBJ2-1; 13 bases map to TRBD2. V shed 7 bases, J shed 4 bases, and the junction held 4 bases outside the gene matches. Germline loops: CDR1 LNHDA, CDR2 SQIVND (reference sequence). The CDR3 spans 15 residues.

The V call is TRBV2, the J call TRBJ2-7; D remains unclear. This CDR3 has 12 amino acids. Trimming pared 4 bases from V and 4 bases from J, leaving 8 bases between. CDR1 is SNHLY, CDR2 FYNNEI, per germline. CDR3 bases: TGTGCCAGCAGTGTCAGTATATACGAGCAGTACTTC. Translating gives CASSVSIYEQYF.

In this sample, this clonotype turned up many times. The CDR3 loop reads CASSQVLAGSNEQYF. CDR3 sequence (DNA): TGTGCCAGCAGCCAAGTACTAGCGGGGTCCAACGAGCAGTACTTC. This chain connects TRBV3-1 to TRBJ2-7; 10 bases are a match to TRBD2. The CDR3 length is 15 residues. Trimming removed 1 base from V and 5 bases from J; junction bases left unmatched: 5. Germline V lookup: CDR1 LGHDT, CDR2 YNNKEL (reference sequence).